The entry below gives a single T cell receptor beta chain sequence along with its context. V gave up 9 bases and J gave up 1 base; unmatched junction bases: 10. Germline V gene data show CDR1 as LNHDA and CDR2 as SQIVND (reference sequence). The CDR3 has 16 amino acids. These data belong to a study of blood T cell repertoires in COVID-19. About the study: T cells, B-cell-depleted T cells, or PBMCs provided the cDNA or gDNA that served as material.

Repertoires were generated with immunoSEQ multiplex PCR, while TCRdb's copy carries only in-frame clones and drops some. In the table there are 250,000 to 350,000 clones, roughly 90% of which are singletons. This sequence joins TRBV19 and TRBJ2-2; 8 bases fit TRBD2. This clonotype was obtained from a woman aged 30 to 39 with COVID-19, enrolled during active disease. Specimen: peripheral blood. CDR3 sequence (DNA): TGTGCCAGGTCGAGCTCTAGCGGGCGGAACACCGGGGAGCTGTTTTTT. Translation gives CARSSSSGRNTGELFF. Based on the CDR3 plus reference TRBV19 and TRBJ2-2, the full variable domain is DGGITQSPKYLFRKEGQNVTLSCEQNLNHDAMYWYRQDPGQGLRLIYYSQIVNDFQKGDIAEGYSVSREKKESFPLTVTSAQKNPTAFYLCARSSSSGRNTGELFFGEGSRLTVL.